These T cell receptor beta chains were read from a single sample in a study of Ad26.COV2.S vaccination and SARS-CoV-2 variants. Measured with immunoSEQ multiplex PCR; TCRdb has only the in-frame clones, and not every one. Among hundreds of thousands of clones listed, 80% to 90% were seen once. The material sequenced was peripheral blood, taken in a trial of Ad26.COV2.S vaccine versus placebo. The origin of the receptors is a person between 18 and 60 years old who received the Ad26.COV2.S COVID-19 vaccine or a placebo. Each CDR3 is given with its conserved first and last residue. A D gene is named only where the DNA matches it firmly. Some rows mark clone size as missing; the rest say once, few, many or name a class of expanded clone.

abundance	d_gene	v_gene	j_gene	CDR3aa	CDR3nt
-	-	TRBV10-2	TRBJ1-3	CASRRTENTIYF	TGCGCCAGCAGACGTACGGAAAACACCATATATTTT
-	-	TRBV18	TRBJ1-1	CASSPERTALNTEAFF	TGTGCCAGCTCACCGGAAAGGACAGCTCTGAACACTGAAGCTTTCTTT
-	-	TRBV6-2/TRBV6-3	TRBJ1-1	CASSSGTEAFF	TGTGCCAGCAGCTCCGGGACTGAGGCTTTCTTT
once	TRBD1	TRBV10-1	TRBJ2-7	CASSDPGQAAYEQYF	TGCGCCAGCAGCGATCCGGGACAGGCGGCCTACGAGCAGTACTTC
-	-	TRBV7-9	TRBJ1-2	CASSLGSQYYGYTF	TGTGCCAGCAGCTTGGGGTCCCAGTACTATGGCTACACCTTC
-	TRBD1	TRBV3-1/TRBV3-2	TRBJ1-4	CASSSGTGDEKLFF	TGTGCCAGCAGCTCCGGGACAGGGGATGAAAAACTGTTTTTT
-	-	TRBV7-9	TRBJ2-1	CASSLGGLQRQENNEQFF	TGTGCCAGCAGCTTAGGTGGCCTCCAGCGTCAAGAGAACAATGAGCAGTTCTTC
-	-	TRBV10-2	TRBJ1-4	CASSESTLGGGSDEKLFF	TGCGCCAGCAGTGAGTCGACTCTTGGGGGGGGAAGTGATGAAAAACTGTTTTTT
-	-	TRBV2	TRBJ1-1	CASSDDRPTSEAFF	TGTGCCAGCAGTGATGACCGGCCGACCTCTGAAGCTTTCTTT
few	TRBD1	TRBV4-1	TRBJ1-5	CASSLRDRDNQPQHF	TGCGCCAGCAGCCTCCGGGACAGGGACAATCAGCCCCAGCATTTT
-	TRBD2	TRBV3-1/TRBV3-2	TRBJ2-5	CASSQRAGIGETQYF	TGTGCCAGCAGCCAGAGAGCGGGGATCGGAGAGACCCAGTACTTC
-	-	TRBV3-1/TRBV3-2	TRBJ2-3	CASSQDVVLTDTQYF	TGTGCCAGCAGCCAAGATGTAGTACTAACAGATACGCAGTATTTT
-	TRBD1	TRBV2	TRBJ1-2	CASTTGALTYGYTF	TGTGCCAGCACCACAGGGGCCCTTACTTATGGCTACACCTTC
-	-	TRBV5-4	TRBJ2-5	CASSSSRAREETQYF	TGTGCCAGCAGCTCTTCGCGGGCGCGAGAAGAGACCCAGTACTTC
-	-	TRBV6-6	TRBJ1-5	CASTDGRINQPQHF	TGTGCCAGCACCGATGGACGGATCAATCAGCCCCAGCATTTT
-	-	TRBV2	TRBJ1-2	CASSETKGIYGYTF	TGTGCCAGCAGTGAAACAAAGGGGATCTATGGCTACACCTTC
once	TRBD1	TRBV19	TRBJ1-5	CASSLRTGALARPQHF	TGTGCCAGTAGTTTGAGGACAGGGGCCCTGGCACGGCCCCAGCATTTT
-	-	TRBV7-2	TRBJ2-1	CASSSPRGGSSYNEQFF	TGTGCCAGCAGCTCCCCTAGGGGGGGCAGTTCCTACAATGAGCAGTTCTTC
-	-	TRBV7-9	TRBJ1-4	CASSLSLGAANEKLFF	TGTGCCAGCAGCTTAAGTCTGGGGGCTGCTAATGAAAAACTGTTTTTT
-	TRBD1	TRBV2	TRBJ1-1	CASSPGTENTEAFF	TGTGCCAGCAGTCCCGGGACAGAGAACACTGAAGCTTTCTTT
-	-	TRBV5-1	TRBJ2-4	CASSLGTVLAKNIQYF	TGCGCCAGCAGCTTAGGAACAGTTCTAGCCAAAAACATTCAGTACTTC
-	-	TRBV10-3	TRBJ1-1	CAISERGEGAEAFF	TGTGCCATCAGTGAGCGGGGGGAAGGGGCTGAAGCTTTCTTT
-	-	TRBV9	TRBJ2-1	CASSVVDYPGYNEQFF	TGTGCCAGCAGCGTGGTTGACTATCCTGGATACAATGAGCAGTTCTTC
-	TRBD1	TRBV19	TRBJ1-2	CASSSQGGYYGYTF	TGTGCCAGTAGTTCACAGGGGGGGTACTATGGCTACACCTTC
once	-	TRBV6-1	TRBJ2-7	CASSEATTYEQYF	TGTGCCAGCAGTGAGGCTACCACCTACGAGCAGTACTTC
-	-	TRBV12-3/TRBV12-4	TRBJ1-1	CASSLTVNTEAFF	TGTGCCAGCAGTTTGACAGTGAACACTGAAGCTTTCTTT
-	-	TRBV7-9	TRBJ1-4	CASSWTATNEKLFF	TGTGCCAGCAGCTGGACAGCAACTAATGAAAAACTGTTTTTT
-	-	TRBV12-3/TRBV12-4	TRBJ2-2	CASSPRGFGELFF	TGTGCCAGCAGCCCCCGTGGGTTCGGGGAGCTGTTTTTT
-	-	TRBV7-2	TRBJ2-2	CASSLRGTGNTGELFF	TGTGCCAGCAGCTTAAGGGGGACTGGGAACACCGGGGAGCTGTTTTTT
once	-	TRBV11-2	TRBJ1-1	CASSLGRYTEAFF	TGTGCCAGCAGCTTAGGGCGGTACACTGAAGCTTTCTTT
-	TRBD1	TRBV19	TRBJ1-6	CASTPDRLGSPLHF	TGTGCCAGTACCCCGGACAGGCTGGGTTCACCCCTCCACTTT
-	TRBD1	TRBV18	TRBJ1-2	CASSPEGAGYTF	TGTGCCAGCTCACCCGAGGGGGCTGGCTACACCTTC
-	-	TRBV4-2	TRBJ1-2	CASSQVNGGRLSYTF	TGTGCCAGCAGCCAAGTAAACGGAGGGCGGTTAAGCTACACCTTC
-	TRBD1	TRBV5-1	TRBJ2-3	CASGLLPRGLSEADTQYF	TGCGCCAGCGGATTATTACCCAGGGGGCTGTCAGAGGCAGATACGCAGTATTTT
-	-	TRBV7-9	TRBJ1-4	CASSLGESNEKLFF	TGTGCCAGCAGCTTAGGGGAGTCTAATGAAAAACTGTTTTTT
-	TRBD1	TRBV7-6	TRBJ1-4	CASSLWVGTATNEKLFF	TGTGCCAGCAGCTTATGGGTAGGGACAGCAACTAATGAAAAACTGTTTTTT
once	-	TRBV28	TRBJ1-4	CASSFGGAANEKLFF	TGTGCCAGCAGTTTTGGAGGGGCCGCTAATGAAAAACTGTTTTTT
-	TRBD1	TRBV5-4	TRBJ1-2	CASSHKGQGFGYTF	TGTGCCAGCAGCCACAAAGGACAGGGGTTTGGCTACACCTTC
-	-	TRBV6-1	TRBJ1-1	CASSEGDHREEIIGTEAFF	TGTGCCAGCAGTGAAGGTGATCACAGGGAAGAAATAATAGGCACTGAAGCTTTCTTT
-	-	TRBV6-5	TRBJ2-7	CASSFRALGASYEQYF	TGTGCCAGCAGTTTCAGAGCGCTGGGGGCCTCCTACGAGCAGTACTTC